Listed below are T cell receptor beta chains from one sample, sequenced in a study of T-cell reconstitution after alpha-beta-depleted transplantation in children. TCRdb called the PCR reads again in MiXCR, with one record for every CDR3 protein. The sample carries approximately 79,000 distinct CDR3 sequences, 18% recorded once. The sequenced sample was PBMCs, mostly from graft donor cells, obtained 360 days after TCRalphabeta/CD19-depleted stem cell transplant. The receptors originated from a male patient aged 2-10 years who had a stem cell transplant for acute lymphoblastic leukemia, so the T cells may come from the graft donor. CDR3s include the opening cysteine and the closing phenylalanine or tryptophan. Fields, in order: D gene, V gene, J gene, clone size, CDR3 protein, CDR3 DNA. A D gene is named only where the DNA matches it firmly. Rows may omit the clone size; those that give it use once, few, many or a size class.

.	TRBV4-1	TRBJ2-1	few	CASSQDGVGRRSPFYNEQFF	TGCGCCAGCAGCCAAGATGGGGTTGGGCGGCGATCACCTTTTTACAATGAGCAGTTCTTC
.	TRBV12-3/TRBV12-4	TRBJ2-2	.	CASSPSGMWTGELFF	TGTGCCAGCAGCCCTTCCGGGATGTGGACCGGGGAGCTGTTTTTT
TRBD1	TRBV3-1	TRBJ2-7	.	CASSQDWDSFYEQYF	TGTGCCAGCAGCCAAGATTGGGACAGTTTCTACGAGCAGTACTTC
.	TRBV5-1	TRBJ2-2	.	CASGPGGVTGELFF	TGCGCCAGCGGACCTGGCGGAGTTACCGGGGAGCTGTTTTTT
.	TRBV12-3/TRBV12-4	TRBJ2-2	.	CASSSPPLINTGELFF	TGTGCCAGCAGCTCTCCCCCCCTGATAAACACCGGGGAGCTGTTTTTT
TRBD1	TRBV15	TRBJ2-2	.	CATSIFPWVGTGGTGELFF	TGTGCCACCAGCATATTCCCTTGGGTCGGGACAGGGGGCACCGGGGAGCTGTTTTTT
.	TRBV18	TRBJ2-7	many	CASSPFRGRAYEQYF	TGTGCCAGCTCACCATTCCGAGGCCGGGCCTACGAGCAGTACTTC
TRBD1	TRBV29-1	TRBJ2-7	few	CSVAPGQSYEQYF	TGCAGCGTTGCCCCGGGACAGTCTTACGAGCAGTACTTC
TRBD1	TRBV5-1	TRBJ2-1	many	CASSLLGTGGDSYNEQFF	TGCGCCAGCAGCTTGTTGGGTACAGGGGGCGACTCCTACAATGAGCAGTTCTTC
TRBD2	TRBV12-3/TRBV12-4	TRBJ2-5	many	CASSFSRERQETQYF	TGTGCCAGCAGTTTTTCGCGGGAGAGACAAGAGACCCAGTACTTC
.	TRBV20-1	TRBJ2-4	.	CSAPPRTEAKNIQYF	TGCAGTGCTCCTCCGCGGACAGAGGCCAAAAACATTCAGTACTTC